This entry is about one TCR beta chain. Germline CDR1 SGHNT, CDR2 YYREEE (reference sequence). The CDR3 extends over 13 amino acids. V was shortened by 5 bases and J by 2 bases, with 10 bases between the two germline ends. Sequencing relied on a cDNA template that was reverse transcribed from extracted RNA. Clones were sequenced by immunoSEQ multiplex PCR, and TCRdb holds only the in-frame ones, with some missing. The sample contains around 190,000 clones, around three fifths of which appear only once. The source of the sample is a study of CD8+ T cells in alopecia areata. This receptor was obtained from a human donor in good health. Sequenced material: CD8+ T cells sorted from blood. The V gene is TRBV5-4, the J gene TRBJ2-5, with TRBD2 as a possible D gene (5 bases). CDR3 protein: CASRLGEQETQYF. The CDR3 coding sequence is TGTGCCAGCAGACTGGGAGAACAAGAGACCCAGTACTTC.